This is a list of T cell receptor beta chains from one sample in a study of PD-L1 blockade in urothelial cancer. Clones were sequenced by immunoSEQ multiplex PCR, and TCRdb holds only the in-frame ones, with some missing. The data hold some 120,000 clones, with around 90% observed a single time. Sequencing was performed on PBMCs, taken around atezolizumab (anti-PD-L1) treatment. The receptor set was obtained from a man aged 60 to 75 with urothelial cancer. CDR3s include the opening cysteine and the closing phenylalanine or tryptophan. D genes are given only for firm matches. Where a row states a size, it is once, few, many or the class of an expanded clone; other rows omit it.

d_call,j_call,v_call,clone_size,cdr3_nt,cdr3_aa
TRBD2,TRBJ2-5,TRBV28,NA,TGTGCCAGCAGGCCGAGCGGGAGACCCCAAGAGACCCAGTACTTC,CASRPSGRPQETQYF
NA,TRBJ2-5,TRBV6-5,NA,TGTGCCAGCAGTTACGGGGGGGCAGAAGAGACCCAGTACTTC,CASSYGGAEETQYF
NA,TRBJ2-5,TRBV4-2,NA,TGTGCCAGCAGTATCCCCTTTGAAGAGACCCAGTACTTC,CASSIPFEETQYF
NA,TRBJ1-1,TRBV30,NA,TGTGCCTGGAGTGTACGAGCAGGGTACACTGAAGCTTTCTTT,CAWSVRAGYTEAFF
NA,TRBJ1-5,TRBV6-5,NA,TGTGCCAGCAGTCTCTTGGCGGGTGTGGGACAGCCCCAGCATTTT,CASSLLAGVGQPQHF
TRBD1,TRBJ2-5,TRBV30,NA,TGTGCCTGGAACCGGGACAGGGTACAAGAGACCCAGTACTTC,CAWNRDRVQETQYF
TRBD1,TRBJ1-3,TRBV9,NA,TGTGCCAGCAGCGCAACAGGGGAGGGAAACACCATATATTTT,CASSATGEGNTIYF
TRBD1,TRBJ1-4,TRBV19,once,TGTGCCAGTAGTACTGGGACAGGGGCAACTAATGAAAAACTGTTTTTT,CASSTGTGATNEKLFF
TRBD2,TRBJ2-5,TRBV6-1,NA,TGTGCCAGCAGTGAAGTTCCTAGCGGGATAGGGAAGACCCAGTACTTC,CASSEVPSGIGKTQYF
TRBD1,TRBJ1-5,TRBV27,NA,TGTGCCAGCAATCGACAGGGGACCAATCAGCCCCAGCATTTT,CASNRQGTNQPQHF
NA,TRBJ2-3,TRBV4-3,NA,TGCGCCAGCAGCCAAGATCAGAGCACAGATACGCAGTATTTT,CASSQDQSTDTQYF
TRBD2,TRBJ2-3,TRBV5-1,NA,TGCGCCAGCAGCTTGATGGCTAGCGGGGGGATCACAGATACGCAGTATTTT,CASSLMASGGITDTQYF
NA,TRBJ1-1,TRBV28,NA,TGTGCCAGCAGTTTCAACGGGAGGGGGACTTTCTTT,CASSFNGRGTFF
TRBD2,TRBJ2-1,TRBV28,NA,TGTGCCAGCTCGGGAGGGAGGGCTTACAATGAGCAGTTCTTC,CASSGGRAYNEQFF
NA,TRBJ1-3,TRBV7-2,NA,TGTGCCAGCAGCTCCGACAGGACCCTTGGAAACACCATATATTTT,CASSSDRTLGNTIYF
NA,TRBJ1-6,TRBV4-1,NA,TGCGCCAGCAGCCAAGTGTCAGCCTATAATTCACCCCTCCACTTT,CASSQVSAYNSPLHF
NA,TRBJ2-2,TRBV5-1,NA,TGCGCCAGCAGCTTGGAGCGAACCGGGGAGCTGTTTTTT,CASSLERTGELFF
NA,TRBJ2-7,TRBV30,NA,TGTGCCTGGGAAGATGTGCAGGGGCAACGCGAGCAGTACTTC,CAWEDVQGQREQYF
NA,TRBJ2-7,TRBV7-6,NA,TGTGCCAGCAGCCCGGGGGGGGGACAGGGCTCCTACGAGCAGTACTTC,CASSPGGGQGSYEQYF
NA,TRBJ1-4,TRBV29-1,NA,TGCAGCGTTGGAGGTTCGGGGGGCAGGAATGAAAAACTGTTTTTT,CSVGGSGGRNEKLFF
TRBD1,TRBJ2-1,TRBV5-1,NA,TGCGCCAGCAGCTTGGGGGGGACAGGGGGATACAATGAGCAGTTCTTC,CASSLGGTGGYNEQFF
NA,TRBJ2-7,TRBV5-6,NA,TGTGCCAGCAGCTTGGACTTGGGGCCGGGAGCAGTCTACGTGGGGCAGTACTTC,CASSLDLGPGAVYVGQYF
TRBD1,TRBJ2-7,TRBV9,NA,TGTGCCAGCAGCACCGACAGGGACTCCTACGAGCAGTACTTC,CASSTDRDSYEQYF
NA,TRBJ1-5,TRBV6-5,NA,TGTGCCAGCAGCCCGGGGGGGGGTCAGCCCCAGCATTTT,CASSPGGGQPQHF
TRBD1,TRBJ2-1,TRBV7-9,NA,TGTGCCAGCACACCCCAGGGGGCCTACAATGAGCAGTTCTTC,CASTPQGAYNEQFF
TRBD1,TRBJ2-1,TRBV2,NA,TGTGCCAGCAGTGCAAGGACAGGGGTACGCAATGAGCAGTTCTTC,CASSARTGVRNEQFF
TRBD2,TRBJ2-5,TRBV2,NA,TGTGCCAGCAGTGTCAATAGCGGGGGTGAGACCCAGTACTTC,CASSVNSGGETQYF
TRBD1,TRBJ1-1,TRBV29-1,NA,TGCAGCGTCCGAGAGACAGGGGGATGGGTGAACACTGAAGCTTTCTTT,CSVRETGGWVNTEAFF
TRBD1,TRBJ2-2,TRBV2,NA,TGTGCCAGCAGGGGGACAGGGGCCACCGGGGAGCTGTTTTTT,CASRGTGATGELFF
NA,TRBJ1-2,TRBV7-8,NA,TGTGCCAGCAGCTGGGGTGGGGACACAAGGGACTATGGCTACACCTTC,CASSWGGDTRDYGYTF
NA,TRBJ2-1,TRBV5-4,NA,TGTGCCAGCAGCTTGGGGGGCGGATACAATGAGCAGTTCTTC,CASSLGGGYNEQFF
NA,TRBJ2-1,TRBV15,NA,TGTGCCACCAGCAGCAGGGTTAGCTCCTACAATGAGCAGTTCTTC,CATSSRVSSYNEQFF
NA,TRBJ1-1,TRBV6-6,NA,TGTGCCAGCAGTCCTGTGAACACTGAAGCTTTCTTT,CASSPVNTEAFF
NA,TRBJ2-7,TRBV4-2,NA,TGTGCCAGCAGCTCGACAGTTTCAAGCTCCTACGAGCAGTACTTC,CASSSTVSSSYEQYF
TRBD2,TRBJ2-7,TRBV15,NA,TGTGCCACCGGGTCTAGCGGGGGGATCTACGAGCAGTACTTC,CATGSSGGIYEQYF
NA,TRBJ2-3,TRBV18,NA,TGTGCCAGCTCACCCAATGTAGGTACTAGGAACACAGATACGCAGTATTTT,CASSPNVGTRNTDTQYF